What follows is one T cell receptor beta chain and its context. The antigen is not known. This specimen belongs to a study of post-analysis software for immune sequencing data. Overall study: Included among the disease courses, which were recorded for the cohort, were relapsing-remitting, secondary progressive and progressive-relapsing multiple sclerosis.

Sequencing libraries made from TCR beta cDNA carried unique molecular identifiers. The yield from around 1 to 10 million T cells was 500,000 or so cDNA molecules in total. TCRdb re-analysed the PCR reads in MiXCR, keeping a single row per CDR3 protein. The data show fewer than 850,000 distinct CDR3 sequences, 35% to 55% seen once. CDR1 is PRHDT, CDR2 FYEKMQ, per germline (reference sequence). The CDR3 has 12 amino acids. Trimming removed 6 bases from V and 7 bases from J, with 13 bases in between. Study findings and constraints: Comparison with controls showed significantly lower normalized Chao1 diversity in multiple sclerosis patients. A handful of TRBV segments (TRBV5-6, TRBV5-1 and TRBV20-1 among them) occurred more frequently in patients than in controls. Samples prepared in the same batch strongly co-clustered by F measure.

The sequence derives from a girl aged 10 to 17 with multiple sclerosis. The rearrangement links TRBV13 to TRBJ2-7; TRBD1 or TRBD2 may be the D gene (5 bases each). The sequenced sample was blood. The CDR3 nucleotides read TGTGCCAGCAGTCTAGGGACCACGGAGCAGTACTTC. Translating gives CASSLGTTEQYF.